The source of this T cell receptor beta chain is a study of beta chain features in type 1 diabetes. In the case of this clone: Its antigen is unidentified.

The V gene's germline CDR1 is SGHVS and CDR2 FNYEAQ. V lost 6 bases, J lost 2 bases, and 11 bases lay in between. The CDR3 length is 14 residues. Every isolated RNA sample was fully reverse transcribed, so sequencing captured expressed TCRB transcripts. The data were produced by immunoSEQ multiplex PCR, yet TCRdb's version contains in-frame clones alone and is incomplete. Counted here are 600,000 to 700,000 clones, approximately 13% occurring once; the ten biggest clones make up about 0.11%. General study findings and limits: A moderate, significant TCRB CDR3 shortening appeared in type 1 diabetes across four CD4+ subsets.

The TCR comes from a man younger than 40 with type 1 diabetes. J is TRBJ1-5 and V is TRBV7-6; D remains ambiguous. The sequencing input was naive CD4+ T cells from blood. The chain's CDR3 is CASSYNEGNQPQHF. The DNA of the CDR3 is TGTGCCAGCAGTTATAATGAGGGCAATCAGCCCCAGCATTTT.